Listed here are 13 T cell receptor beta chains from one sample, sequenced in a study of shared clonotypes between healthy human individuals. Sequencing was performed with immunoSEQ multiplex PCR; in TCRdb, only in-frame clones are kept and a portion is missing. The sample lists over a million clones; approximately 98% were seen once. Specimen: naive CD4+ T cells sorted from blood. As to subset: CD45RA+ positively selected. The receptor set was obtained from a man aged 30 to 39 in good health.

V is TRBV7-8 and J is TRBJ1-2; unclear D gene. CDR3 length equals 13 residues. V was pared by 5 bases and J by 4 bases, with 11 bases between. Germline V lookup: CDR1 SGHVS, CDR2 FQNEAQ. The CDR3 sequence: CASSATLGYGYTF. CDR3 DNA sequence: TGTGCCAGCAGCGCTACGCTAGGCTATGGCTACACCTTC.

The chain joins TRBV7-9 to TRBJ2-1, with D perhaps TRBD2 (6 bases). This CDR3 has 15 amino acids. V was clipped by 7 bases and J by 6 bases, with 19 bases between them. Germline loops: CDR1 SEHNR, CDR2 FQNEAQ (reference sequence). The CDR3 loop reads CASTYGTPGANEQFF. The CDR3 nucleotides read TGTGCCAGCACGTACGGGACTCCCGGGGCCAATGAGCAGTTCTTC.

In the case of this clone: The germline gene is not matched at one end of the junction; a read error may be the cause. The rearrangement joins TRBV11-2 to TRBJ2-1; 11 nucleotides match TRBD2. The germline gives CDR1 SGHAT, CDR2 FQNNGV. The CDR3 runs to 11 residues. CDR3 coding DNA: TGTGCCAGCAGCCACGGACTAGCGGGCGTCTTC. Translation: CASSHGLAGVF.

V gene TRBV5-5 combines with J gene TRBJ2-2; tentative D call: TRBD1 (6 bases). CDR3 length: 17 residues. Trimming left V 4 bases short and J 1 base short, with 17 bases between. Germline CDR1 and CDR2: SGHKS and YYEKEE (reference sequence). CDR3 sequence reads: CASSPRDTHMNTGELFF. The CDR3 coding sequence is TGTGCCAGCAGCCCCCGGGACACACACATGAACACCGGGGAGCTGTTTTTT.

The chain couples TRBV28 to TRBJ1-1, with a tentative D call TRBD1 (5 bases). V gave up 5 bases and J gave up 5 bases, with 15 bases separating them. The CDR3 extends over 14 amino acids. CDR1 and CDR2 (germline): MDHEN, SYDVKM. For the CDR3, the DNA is TGTGCCAGCAGTACACCGGGGGTTTTGACTGAAGCTTTCTTT. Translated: CASSTPGVLTEAFF.

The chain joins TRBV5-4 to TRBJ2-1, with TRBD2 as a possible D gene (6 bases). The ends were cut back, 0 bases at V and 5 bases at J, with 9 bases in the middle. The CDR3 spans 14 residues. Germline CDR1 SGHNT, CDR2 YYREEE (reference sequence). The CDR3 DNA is TGTGCCAGCAGCTTGGAACGGAGGGACAATGAGCAGTTCTTC. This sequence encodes CASSLERRDNEQFF.

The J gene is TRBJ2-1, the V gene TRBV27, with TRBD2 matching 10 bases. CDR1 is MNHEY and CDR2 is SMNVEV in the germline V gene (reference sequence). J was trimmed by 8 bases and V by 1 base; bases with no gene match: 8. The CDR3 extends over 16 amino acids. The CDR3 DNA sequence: TGTGCCAGCAGTTTATTAGCTAGCGGGAGTATTGATGAGCAGTTCTTC. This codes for CASSLLASGSIDEQFF.

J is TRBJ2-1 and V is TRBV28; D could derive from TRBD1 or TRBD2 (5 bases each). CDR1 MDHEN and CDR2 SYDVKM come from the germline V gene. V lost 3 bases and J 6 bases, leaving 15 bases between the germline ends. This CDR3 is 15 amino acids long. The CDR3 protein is CASSFRGVGINEQFF. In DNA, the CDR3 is TGTGCCAGCAGTTTTCGAGGGGTCGGGATCAATGAGCAGTTCTTC.

CDR3 protein: CASSEVASGSLGNEQFF. As DNA, the CDR3 is TGCGCCAGCAGTGAGGTAGCTAGCGGGAGTCTGGGCAATGAGCAGTTCTTC. The J gene is TRBJ2-1, the V gene TRBV10-1; 10 nucleotides match TRBD2. In germline, CDR1 is WNHNN, CDR2 SYGVQD (reference sequence). The trim removed 2 bases at V and 6 bases at J, leaving 10 bases unmatched. The CDR3 spans 17 residues.

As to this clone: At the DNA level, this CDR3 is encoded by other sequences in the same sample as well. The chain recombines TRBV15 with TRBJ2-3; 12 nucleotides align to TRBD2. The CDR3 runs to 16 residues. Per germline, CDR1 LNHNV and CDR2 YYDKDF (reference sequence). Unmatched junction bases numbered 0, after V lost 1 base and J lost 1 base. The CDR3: CATSRGLAGGTDTQYF. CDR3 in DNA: TGTGCCACCAGCAGAGGACTAGCGGGAGGCACAGATACGCAGTATTTT.

CDR3: CASSLAPTQPQHF. CDR3 nucleotides: TGTGCCAGCAGCTTGGCTCCCACTCAGCCCCAGCATTTT. The chain has TRBV5-4 and TRBJ1-5; no reliable D call. The V gene's germline CDR1 is SGHNT and CDR2 YYREEE (reference sequence). V lost 0 bases and J lost 6, with 7 bases in between. CDR3 size: 13 residues.

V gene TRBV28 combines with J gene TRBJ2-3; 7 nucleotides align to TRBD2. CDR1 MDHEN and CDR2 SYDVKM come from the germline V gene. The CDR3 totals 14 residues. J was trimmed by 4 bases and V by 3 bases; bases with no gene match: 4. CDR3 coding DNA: TGTGCCAGCAGTTTTCCCGGACTAGCAGATACGCAGTATTTT. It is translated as CASSFPGLADTQYF.

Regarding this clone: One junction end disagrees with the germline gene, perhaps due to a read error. The CDR3 here is CASSWRAGEGTPLF. The CDR3 DNA sequence: TGTGCCAGTAGTTGGCGAGCAGGGGAGGGTACTCCTCTCTTC. The V and J genes are TRBV19 and TRBJ2-7, with D tentatively TRBD2 (7 bases). Germline V lookup: CDR1 LNHDA, CDR2 SQIVND (reference sequence). CDR3 length equals 14 residues.